This TCR beta chain was found in a study of T cells in Graves' hyperthyroidism and ophthalmopathy. Study-wide points: The model foresaw ophthalmopathy a median roughly 6 months prior to onset. Among clonotypes expanded in thyroid above 0.001, most were also found in blood.

This clonotype was seen repeatedly, ten times or more. No antigen is known for it. The V and J ends lost 5 bases and 5 bases respectively, with 18 bases between them. The germline CDR1 and CDR2 sequences are SGHAT and FQDESV (reference sequence). CDR3 length: 15 amino acids. TCR beta CDR3 regions were amplified from RNA. First-round RT-PCR with HTBI primers amplified the TCR CDR3 region. TCRdb fed the multiplex PCR reads into MiXCR, producing one record per CDR3 protein. The data contain some 740,000 distinct CDR3 sequences, approximately 14% of them singletons. Uncontrolled infection, other autoimmune disease, pregnancy or lactation barred patients from enrollment.

Material: blood. This clonotype originated in a woman aged 18-30 years with Graves' hyperthyroidism. This chain links TRBV11-1 with TRBJ1-2; D unresolved. CDR3 bases: TGTGCCAGCAGCCCCTCGGCGCTTGGGCCGTATGGCTACACCTTC. It specifies CASSPSALGPYGYTF.